A selection of T cell receptor beta chains follows, all from one sample in a study of technical replicates of blood from several donors. Using immunoSEQ multiplex PCR, the repertoire was profiled, and TCRdb retains in-frame clones only, with some absent. The sample lists 65,000 to 85,000 clones, roughly 96% seen once, with around 0.2% in the top ten. Sequences were obtained from T cells isolated from PBMCs. Source of these receptors: a human donor in good health. Each CDR3 is given with its conserved first and last residue. A D gene is named only where the DNA matches it firmly. Some rows have no size entry. The others give once, few or many, or a class for an expanded clone.

TRBJ2-1 NA TRBV12-5 TRBD2 CASGPGLAGSYNEQFF TGTGCTAGTGGTCCCGGACTAGCGGGCTCCTACAATGAGCAGTTCTTC
TRBJ2-7 NA TRBV9 TRBD1 CASSANWDRGLGEQYF TGTGCCAGCAGCGCTAATTGGGACAGGGGGCTTGGCGAGCAGTACTTC
TRBJ2-5 NA TRBV19 NA CASSGTRQVATEETQYF TGTGCCAGTAGTGGAACCCGCCAGGTAGCGACGGAAGAGACCCAGTACTTC
TRBJ1-1 once TRBV28 NA CASSFQGMGTEAFF TGTGCCAGCAGTTTTCAGGGAATGGGGACTGAAGCTTTCTTT
TRBJ1-1 NA TRBV2 NA CASSELPGGHGYANTEAFF TGTGCCAGCAGTGAGCTTCCCGGGGGGCATGGGTATGCGAACACTGAAGCTTTCTTT
TRBJ2-5 NA TRBV4-1 TRBD2 CASSQERAGGETQYF TGCGCCAGCAGCCAAGAACGGGCGGGGGGGGAGACCCAGTACTTC
TRBJ2-3 NA TRBV12-1 NA CASSSPGRTPMWTDTQYF TGTGCCAGCAGCTCACCGGGGAGGACTCCTATGTGGACAGATACGCAGTATTTT
TRBJ2-7 NA TRBV10-1 TRBD2 CASKGREGKQYF TGCGCCAGCAAAGGGAGGGAAGGCAAGCAGTACTTC
TRBJ1-4 NA TRBV11-2 NA CASSLNTGWTEKLFF TGTGCCAGCAGCCTAAATACAGGGTGGACCGAAAAACTGTTTTTT
TRBJ2-5 once TRBV29-1 TRBD1 CSVDTVSNRGETQYF TGCAGCGTTGATACGGTTTCTAACAGGGGGGAGACCCAGTACTTC
TRBJ1-1 NA TRBV11-3 NA CASSPHGGSTEAFF TGTGCCAGCAGCCCTCATGGGGGGAGCACTGAAGCTTTCTTT
TRBJ2-1 NA TRBV11-3 TRBD1 CASSSWIYRGEQFF TGTGCCAGCAGCTCGTGGATTTACAGGGGGGAGCAGTTCTTC
TRBJ2-7 NA TRBV27 TRBD2 CASSTPGAGGGDEQYF TGTGCCAGCAGTACCCCCGGAGCGGGAGGAGGGGACGAGCAGTACTTC
TRBJ1-3 NA TRBV6-5 NA CASSYGTQGNTIYF TGTGCCAGCAGTTACGGGACACAAGGAAACACCATATATTTT
TRBJ1-5 NA TRBV27 NA CASSLDRTNQPQHF TGTGCCAGCAGTTTAGACAGAACAAATCAGCCCCAGCATTTT
TRBJ2-3 NA TRBV5-4 TRBD2 CASSSTSGSPDTQYF TGTGCCAGCAGCTCGACTAGCGGGAGCCCAGATACGCAGTATTTT
TRBJ2-7 once TRBV29-1 NA CSVAESPYEQYF TGCAGCGTTGCCGAGAGCCCTTACGAGCAGTACTTC
TRBJ1-5 NA TRBV19 TRBD1 CASSILEGARQPQHF TGTGCCAGTAGTATTTTGGAGGGGGCCAGACAGCCCCAGCATTTT
TRBJ2-3 NA TRBV19 NA CASSISGSTDTQYF TGTGCCAGTAGTATAAGCGGGAGCACAGATACGCAGTATTTT
TRBJ2-1 NA TRBV5-6 NA CASSLALRRTRGNNEQFF TGTGCCAGCAGCTTGGCCTTGAGAAGGACCCGGGGGAACAATGAGCAGTTCTTC
TRBJ1-1 NA TRBV28 TRBD1 CASSRLGQGMNTEAFF TGTGCCAGCAGTAGGCTCGGACAGGGAATGAACACTGAAGCTTTCTTT
TRBJ1-1 NA TRBV19 NA CASSMGLTGSEAFF TGTGCCAGTAGTATGGGGCTAACAGGGTCTGAAGCTTTCTTT
TRBJ2-7 NA TRBV11-3 TRBD2 CASNLGGTTIYEQYF TGTGCCAGCAACCTGGGGGGGACTACCATCTACGAGCAGTACTTC
TRBJ2-3 NA TRBV5-1 TRBD2 CASSFLAGITDTQYF TGCGCCAGCAGCTTTCTAGCGGGGATCACAGATACGCAGTATTTT
TRBJ1-6 NA TRBV14 NA CASSQVGHSRGNSPLHF TGTGCCAGCAGCCAAGTCGGGCACTCCCGGGGGAATTCACCCCTCCACTTT
TRBJ2-1 NA TRBV19 NA CASSIGLQDRVFF TGTGCCAGTAGTATAGGCCTACAGGATCGGGTGTTCTTC
TRBJ2-3 NA TRBV7-3 TRBD2 CASSLTSGGPTDTQYF TGTGCCAGCAGCTTGACTAGCGGGGGGCCCACAGATACGCAGTATTTT
TRBJ1-6 once TRBV30 TRBD1 CAWSIWTGPNSPLHF TGTGCCTGGAGTATTTGGACAGGGCCAAATTCACCCCTCCACTTT
TRBJ2-3 NA TRBV5-4 TRBD2 CASSFTSGGGQADTQYF TGTGCCAGCAGCTTCACTAGCGGGGGGGGTCAGGCAGATACGCAGTATTTT